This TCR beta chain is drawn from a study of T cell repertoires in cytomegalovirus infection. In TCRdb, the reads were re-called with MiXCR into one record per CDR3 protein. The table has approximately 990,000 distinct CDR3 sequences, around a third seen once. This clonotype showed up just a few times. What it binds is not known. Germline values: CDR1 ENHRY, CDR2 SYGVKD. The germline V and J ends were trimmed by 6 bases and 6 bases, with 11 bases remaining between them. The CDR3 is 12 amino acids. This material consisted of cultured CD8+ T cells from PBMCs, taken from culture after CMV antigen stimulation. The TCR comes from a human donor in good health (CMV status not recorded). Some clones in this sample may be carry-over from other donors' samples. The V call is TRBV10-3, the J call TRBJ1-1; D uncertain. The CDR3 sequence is CAIREVRPEAFF. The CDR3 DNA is TGTGCCATCAGGGAGGTCAGACCTGAAGCTTTCTTT.